This T cell receptor (beta chain) was identified during a study of T cells in Graves' hyperthyroidism and ophthalmopathy. The germline V and J ends were trimmed by 4 bases and 3 bases, with 24 bases remaining between them. Per germline, CDR1 SEHNR and CDR2 FQNEAQ (reference sequence). The CDR3 spans 18 residues. The CDR3 regions of TCR beta were amplified from RNA transcripts. TCR CDR3 regions were first amplified by RT-PCR with HTBI primers. A single record per CDR3 protein comes from TCRdb applying MiXCR to the multiplex PCR reads. The data hold 500,000 or so distinct CDR3 sequences, with about a sixth observed a single time. Enrolled ophthalmopathy patients presented with a Clinical Activity Score of at least 3, a NOSPECS grade of at least 4, and disease duration under 3 months. Diagnostic assessment was based on clinical symptoms, serum thyroxine and TRAb, thyroid ultrasound and orbital computed tomography. The PBMCs studied were ones that came from 10 ml fresh peripheral blood.

This clonotype was recorded a few times. This TCR derives from a woman aged 18-29 years with Graves' ophthalmopathy. V and J are TRBV7-9 and TRBJ1-1; D not certain. Input material: blood. CDR3 region: CASSSKQNKDPADTEAFF. CDR3 in DNA: TGTGCCAGCAGCTCGAAGCAGAACAAGGATCCTGCGGACACTGAAGCTTTCTTT.